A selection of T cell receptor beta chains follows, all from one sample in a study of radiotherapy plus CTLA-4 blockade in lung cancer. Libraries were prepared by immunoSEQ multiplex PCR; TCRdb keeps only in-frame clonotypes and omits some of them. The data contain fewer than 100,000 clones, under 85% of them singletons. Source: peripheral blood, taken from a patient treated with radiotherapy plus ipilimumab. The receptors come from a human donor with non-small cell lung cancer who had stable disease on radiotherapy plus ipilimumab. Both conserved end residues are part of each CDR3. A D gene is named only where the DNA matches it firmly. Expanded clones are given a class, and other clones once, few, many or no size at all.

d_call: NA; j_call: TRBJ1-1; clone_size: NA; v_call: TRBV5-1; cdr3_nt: TGCGCCAGCAGCTCGGTCGGGGCAGGTACTGAAGCTTTCTTT; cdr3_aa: CASSSVGAGTEAFF
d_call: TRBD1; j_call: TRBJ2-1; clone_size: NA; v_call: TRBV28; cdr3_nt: TGTGCCAGCAGTCCTGGGACAGGGGTCTACAATGAGCAGTTCTTC; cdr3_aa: CASSPGTGVYNEQFF
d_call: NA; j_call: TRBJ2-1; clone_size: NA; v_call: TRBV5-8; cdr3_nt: TGTGCCAGCAGCTTACCGGGTCAACAAGGGCATGAGCAGTTCTTC; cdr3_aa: CASSLPGQQGHEQFF
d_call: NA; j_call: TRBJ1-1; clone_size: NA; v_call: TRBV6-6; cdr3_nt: TGTGCCAGCAGTTACTTGCGCGAAGCTTTCTTT; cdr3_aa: CASSYLREAFF
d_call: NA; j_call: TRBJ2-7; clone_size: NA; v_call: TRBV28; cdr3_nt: TGTGCCAGCAGCCGAAAGCCCTACGAGCAGTACTTC; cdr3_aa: CASSRKPYEQYF
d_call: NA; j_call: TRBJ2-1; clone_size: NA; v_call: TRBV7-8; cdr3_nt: TGTGCCAGCAGCTTAGGCACAGCGGTCTACAATGAGCAGTTCTTC; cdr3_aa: CASSLGTAVYNEQFF
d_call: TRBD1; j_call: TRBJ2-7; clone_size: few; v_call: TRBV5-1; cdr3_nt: TGCGCCAGCAGCTTGGAGGGGACAGGGCGAGGGCACGAGCAGTACTTC; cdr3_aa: CASSLEGTGRGHEQYF
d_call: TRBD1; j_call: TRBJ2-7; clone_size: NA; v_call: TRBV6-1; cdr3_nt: TGTGCCAGCAGTGAACCGGGACAGATGACCTACGAGCAGTACTTC; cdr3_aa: CASSEPGQMTYEQYF
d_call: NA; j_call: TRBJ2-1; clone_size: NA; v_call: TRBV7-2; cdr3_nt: TGTGCCAGCAGCTTCACAGCGGAGGGGGGTGAGCAGTTCTTC; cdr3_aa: CASSFTAEGGEQFF
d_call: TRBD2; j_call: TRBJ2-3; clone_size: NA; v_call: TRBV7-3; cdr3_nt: TGTGCCAGCAGCTCACGGACTAGCGGGGCAGATACGCAGTATTTT; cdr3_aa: CASSSRTSGADTQYF
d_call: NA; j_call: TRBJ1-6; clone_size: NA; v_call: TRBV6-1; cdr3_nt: TGTGCCAGCAAATCTTGGGGGGTCGAAGATTCACCCCTCCACTTT; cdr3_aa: CASKSWGVEDSPLHF
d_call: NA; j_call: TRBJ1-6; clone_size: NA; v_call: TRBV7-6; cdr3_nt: TGTGCCAGCAGCTTAGGGCAGCCGGGTTCACCCCTCCACTTT; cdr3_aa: CASSLGQPGSPLHF
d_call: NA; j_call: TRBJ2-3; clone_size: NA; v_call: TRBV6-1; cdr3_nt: TGTGCCAGCAGTGAGACCCCCGGGCAGGGCACAGATACGCAGTATTTT; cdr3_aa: CASSETPGQGTDTQYF
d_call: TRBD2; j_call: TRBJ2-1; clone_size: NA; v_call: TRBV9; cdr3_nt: TGTGCCAGCAGCGTAGCTCCTAGCGGGAGGGCCGAGTTCTTC; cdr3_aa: CASSVAPSGRAEFF
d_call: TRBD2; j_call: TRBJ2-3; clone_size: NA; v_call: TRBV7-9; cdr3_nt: TGTGCCAGCAGCTTAGCCGGGGCGGGGGGGCCGGCAGATACGCAGTATTTT; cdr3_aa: CASSLAGAGGPADTQYF
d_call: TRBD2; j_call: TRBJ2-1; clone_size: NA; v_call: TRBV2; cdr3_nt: TGTGCCAGCAGTTCACTAGCGGGGGCCCCCAATGAGCAGTTCTTC; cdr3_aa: CASSSLAGAPNEQFF
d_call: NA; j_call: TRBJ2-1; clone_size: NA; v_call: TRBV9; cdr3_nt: TGTGCCAGCAGCGTAGCTGGTTTCAATGAGCAGTTCTTC; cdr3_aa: CASSVAGFNEQFF
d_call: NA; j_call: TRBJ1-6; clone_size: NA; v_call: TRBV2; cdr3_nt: TGTGCCAGCACTATACAGGGAGGTCTTGGATCACCCCTCCACTTT; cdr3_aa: CASTIQGGLGSPLHF
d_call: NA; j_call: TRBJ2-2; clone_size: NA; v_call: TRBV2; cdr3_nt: TGTGCCAGCACCAGGGAGGACACCGGGGAGCTGTTTTTT; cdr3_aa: CASTREDTGELFF
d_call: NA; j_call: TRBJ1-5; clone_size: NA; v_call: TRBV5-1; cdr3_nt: TGCGCCAGCAGCTGGGACGGCGAAAATCAGCCCCAGCATTTT; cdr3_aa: CASSWDGENQPQHF
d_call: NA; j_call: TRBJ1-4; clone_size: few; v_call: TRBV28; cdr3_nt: TGTGCCAGCAGTTTATATCCAGGGGAAAAACTGTTTTTT; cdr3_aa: CASSLYPGEKLFF
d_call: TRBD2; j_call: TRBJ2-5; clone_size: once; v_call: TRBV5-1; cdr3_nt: TGCGCCAGCAAACTAGCGATCCAAGAGACCCAGTACTTC; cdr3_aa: CASKLAIQETQYF
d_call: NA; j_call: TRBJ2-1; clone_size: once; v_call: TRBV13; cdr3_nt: TGTGCCAGCAGCTTCAGCTTCAATGAGCAGTTCTTC; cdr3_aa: CASSFSFNEQFF
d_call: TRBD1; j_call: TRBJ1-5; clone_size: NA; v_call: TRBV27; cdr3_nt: TGTGCCAGCAGTTTATCCAGGGGGAGGGATCAGCCCCAGCATTTT; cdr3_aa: CASSLSRGRDQPQHF
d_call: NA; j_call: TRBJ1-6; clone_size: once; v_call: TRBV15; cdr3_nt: TGTGCCACCGGGTCGGGGAGGATGGGTTCACCCCTCCACTTT; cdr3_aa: CATGSGRMGSPLHF
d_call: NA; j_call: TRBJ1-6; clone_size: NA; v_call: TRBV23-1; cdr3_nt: TGCGCCAGCAGTCCGTCCGACCGGCCTAGAGAGGATTCACCCCTCCACTTT; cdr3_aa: CASSPSDRPREDSPLHF
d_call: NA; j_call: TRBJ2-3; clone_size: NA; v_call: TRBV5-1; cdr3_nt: TGCGCCAGCAGCTTTACGGACTCAGATACGCAGTATTTT; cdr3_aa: CASSFTDSDTQYF
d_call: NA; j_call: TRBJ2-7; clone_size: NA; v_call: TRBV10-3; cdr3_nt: TGTGCCAGCAGTTACTCACTCGGCGACTCCTACGAGCAGTACTTC; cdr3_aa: CASSYSLGDSYEQYF
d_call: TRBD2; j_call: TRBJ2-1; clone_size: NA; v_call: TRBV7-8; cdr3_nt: TGTGCCAGCAGCTCACAGACACTAGCGACCCCCTTGGGGAATGAGCAGTTCTTC; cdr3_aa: CASSSQTLATPLGNEQFF
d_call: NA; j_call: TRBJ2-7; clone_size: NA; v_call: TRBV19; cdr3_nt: TGTGCCAGTAGTGAGTTGCTTCGCCCCTACGAGCAGTACTTC; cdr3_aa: CASSELLRPYEQYF
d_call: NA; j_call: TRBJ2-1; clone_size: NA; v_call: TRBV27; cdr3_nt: TGTGCCAGCAGTTTTTTCGGGCCCTCCTACAATGAGCAGTTCTTC; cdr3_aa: CASSFFGPSYNEQFF
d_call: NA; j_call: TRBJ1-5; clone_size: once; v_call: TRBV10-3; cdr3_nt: TGTGCCATCAGTCTACAGGGAGGCGGTCAGCCCCAGCATTTT; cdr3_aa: CAISLQGGGQPQHF
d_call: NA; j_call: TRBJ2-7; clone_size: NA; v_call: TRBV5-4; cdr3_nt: TGTGCCAGCAGCATCGACCCTCCCTCTGAGCAGTACTTC; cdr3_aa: CASSIDPPSEQYF
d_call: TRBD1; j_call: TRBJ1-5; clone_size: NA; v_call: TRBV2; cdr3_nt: TGTGCCAGCCTCGGGACAGGGGTTCAGCCCCAGCATTTT; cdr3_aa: CASLGTGVQPQHF
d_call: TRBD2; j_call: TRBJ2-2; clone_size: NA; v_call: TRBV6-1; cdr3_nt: TGTGCCAGCAGTTTAATAGCGGGGCGGGAGCTGTTTTTT; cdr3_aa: CASSLIAGRELFF
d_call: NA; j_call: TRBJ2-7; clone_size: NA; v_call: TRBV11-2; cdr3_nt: TGTGCCAGCAGCCTAAGTCGAGGGGTAAGCGAGCAGTACTTC; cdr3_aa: CASSLSRGVSEQYF
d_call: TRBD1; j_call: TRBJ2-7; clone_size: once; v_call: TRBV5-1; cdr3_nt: TGCGCCAGCAGCCCCTCCCCGGGACAGGTTTCCTACGAGCAGTACTTC; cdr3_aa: CASSPSPGQVSYEQYF
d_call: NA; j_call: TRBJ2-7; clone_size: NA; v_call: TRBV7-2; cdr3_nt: TGTGCCAGCAGCTTACAGGGGAACTCCTACGAGCAGTACTTC; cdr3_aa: CASSLQGNSYEQYF
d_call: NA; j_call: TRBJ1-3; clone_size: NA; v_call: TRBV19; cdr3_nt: TGTGCCAGTATCCCCCCCGGGACGGCTGGAAACACCATATATTTT; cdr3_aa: CASIPPGTAGNTIYF
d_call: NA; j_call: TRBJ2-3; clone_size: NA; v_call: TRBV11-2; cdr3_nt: TGTGCCAGCAGCTTACAGGTTTTTGGCGATACGCAGTATTTT; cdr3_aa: CASSLQVFGDTQYF
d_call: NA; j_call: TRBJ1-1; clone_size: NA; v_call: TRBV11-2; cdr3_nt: TGTGCCAGCAGCTTAGGATACTCAGGAGGCTCTGAAGCTTTCTTT; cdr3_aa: CASSLGYSGGSEAFF
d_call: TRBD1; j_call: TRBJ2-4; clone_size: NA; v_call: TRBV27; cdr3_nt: TGTGCCAGCAGTCCACAGGGGGCGCGGGGCAAAAACATTCAGTACTTC; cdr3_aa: CASSPQGARGKNIQYF
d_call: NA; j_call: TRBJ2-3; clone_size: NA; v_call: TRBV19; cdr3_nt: TGTGCCAGTAGTATCCTCTTCGGGGCCCAAACAGATACGCAGTATTTT; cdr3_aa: CASSILFGAQTDTQYF